These T cell receptor beta chains were read from a single sample in a study of blood T cell repertoires in COVID-19. Profiling relied on immunoSEQ multiplex PCR, and the TCRdb table lists in-frame clones only, not all of them. The sample has some 40,000 clones, about 80% seen once. The sample consisted of peripheral blood. Receptors were obtained from a woman aged 80 or older with acute or convalescent COVID-19. The CDR3 runs from the conserved cysteine through the conserved F or W. D genes are given only for firm matches. For some rows the clone size is stated as once, few or many, or as a class when expanded; others skip it.

TRBJ2-2	.	.	TRBV11-3	TGTGCCAGCAGCCTCCGAGCCGGTTTCCCCGGGGAGCTGTTTTTT	CASSLRAGFPGELFF
TRBJ2-1	.	.	TRBV5-4	TGTGCCAGCAGCTTCAGGGGAGGGCATGAGCAGTTCTTC	CASSFRGGHEQFF
TRBJ1-3	.	.	TRBV4-2	TGTGCCAGCAGCCAAGGTCAACTCTCTGGAAACACCATATATTTT	CASSQGQLSGNTIYF
TRBJ1-2	.	.	TRBV12-3/TRBV12-4	TGTGCCAGCAGCAGGAACTATGGCTACACCTTC	CASSRNYGYTF
TRBJ1-1	.	few	TRBV6-1	TGTGCCAGCAGTGAAGGGCCAGGGTTGAGCACTGAAGCTTTCTTT	CASSEGPGLSTEAFF
TRBJ1-5	TRBD1	.	TRBV2	TGTGCCAGCAGGTCATTACAGGGGGGCTATCAGCCCCAGCATTTT	CASRSLQGGYQPQHF
TRBJ1-2	.	few	TRBV24-1	TGTGCCACCAGTGTTGGAGACCTGGGCTACACCTTC	CATSVGDLGYTF
TRBJ2-2	TRBD1	once	TRBV5-1	TGCGCCAGCAGCCGTTGGCAGGGGGTGCCCGGGGAGCTGTTTTTT	CASSRWQGVPGELFF
TRBJ1-4	.	few	TRBV19	TGTGCCAGTTCCCAGGGGACTAATGAAAAACTGTTTTTT	CASSQGTNEKLFF
TRBJ1-3	.	.	TRBV19	TGTGCCAGTAGGGGACAAAACTCTGGAAACACCATATATTTT	CASRGQNSGNTIYF
TRBJ1-6	TRBD1	.	TRBV9	TGTGCCAGCAGCGCCTCCGGGACAGGACCTTCACCCCTCCACTTT	CASSASGTGPSPLHF
TRBJ1-5	TRBD1	.	TRBV2	TGTGCCAGCAGTGGGACAGGGCCCATTCAGCCCCAGCATTTT	CASSGTGPIQPQHF
TRBJ1-1	TRBD1	.	TRBV2	TGTGCCAGCAGTGGATCGACGACAGGGCGGAACACTGAAGCTTTCTTT	CASSGSTTGRNTEAFF
TRBJ1-1	.	.	TRBV5-5	TGTGCCAGCAGCTTACAGGGTATGACTGAAGCTTTCTTT	CASSLQGMTEAFF
TRBJ2-3	TRBD1	.	TRBV5-4	TGTGCCAGCAGCTGGGGACAGGGGGACACAGATACGCAGTATTTT	CASSWGQGDTDTQYF
TRBJ2-2	.	.	TRBV7-8	TGTGCCAGCAGCTTACGGGCAGGGCCTGACACCGGGGAGCTGTTTTTT	CASSLRAGPDTGELFF
TRBJ1-1	.	.	TRBV5-1	TGCGCCAGCAGCTTGGTGGCGAACACTGAAGCTTTCTTT	CASSLVANTEAFF
TRBJ2-1	TRBD1	.	TRBV5-1	TGCGCCAGCAGCCTGGACAGGGCCAACAATGAGCAGTTCTTC	CASSLDRANNEQFF
TRBJ2-1	TRBD2	.	TRBV5-1	TGCGCCAGCAGCCGGGCGATCGCGGGGGGTGAGAATGAGCAGTTCTTC	CASSRAIAGGENEQFF
TRBJ2-7	.	.	TRBV5-1	TGCGCCAGCAGCTTGGTGGGGCAGGGTTACGAGCAGTACTTC	CASSLVGQGYEQYF
TRBJ2-5	.	.	TRBV29-1	TGCAGCGTTGAACCCCCCGTCGGGGAGACCCAGTACTTC	CSVEPPVGETQYF
TRBJ1-1	.	.	TRBV2	TGTGCCAGCAGTCCCATGACAGGAGGAAACACTGAAGCTTTCTTT	CASSPMTGGNTEAFF
TRBJ1-1	.	.	TRBV28	TGTGCCAGCAGCACAGACATGAACACTGAAGCTTTCTTT	CASSTDMNTEAFF
TRBJ2-7	.	few	TRBV5-1	TGCGCCAGCAGCTTGGTGGGGCCCGGCAGCGCCTACGAGCAGTACTTC	CASSLVGPGSAYEQYF
TRBJ2-6	.	.	TRBV9	TGTGCCAGCAGCGAATTTACACAGGGAGTTGGGGCCAACGTCCTGACTTTC	CASSEFTQGVGANVLTF
TRBJ2-1	TRBD1	.	TRBV5-4	TGTGCCAGCAGCTTGCAGGGGGCCTACTACAATGAGCAGTTCTTC	CASSLQGAYYNEQFF
TRBJ1-5	.	once	TRBV30	TGTGCCTGGAGTGAACGGAGCAATCAGCCCCAGCATTTT	CAWSERSNQPQHF
TRBJ2-3	TRBD2	.	TRBV28	TGTGCCAGCAGTTTAAGACTAGCGGTACCCACAGATACGCAGTATTTT	CASSLRLAVPTDTQYF
TRBJ2-1	TRBD2	.	TRBV18	TGTGCCAGCTCACCATACGGGACTAACCTCTACAATGAGCAGTTCTTC	CASSPYGTNLYNEQFF
TRBJ2-1	TRBD2	.	TRBV7-2	TGTGCCAGCAGGCCGACCGGGACTAGCGGGGGGTACAATGAGCAGTTCTTC	CASRPTGTSGGYNEQFF
TRBJ2-1	TRBD2	once	TRBV10-2	TGCGCCAGCAGGCTAGCGGGGGGGCCCTACAATGAGCAGTTCTTC	CASRLAGGPYNEQFF
TRBJ1-4	.	.	TRBV12-3/TRBV12-4	TGTGCCAGCAGGTGGGGGGATGAAAAACTGTTTTTT	CASRWGDEKLFF
TRBJ2-3	.	.	TRBV18	TGTGCCAGCTCCTCTAGCCTTCAGGATACGCAGTATTTT	CASSSSLQDTQYF
TRBJ2-7	TRBD1	.	TRBV11-2	TGTGCCAGCGGTCGGGACAGCTTCTCCTACGAGCAGTACTTC	CASGRDSFSYEQYF
TRBJ1-1	.	.	TRBV6-6	TGTGCCAGCAGTTCGGCGGGTTTAGGCACTGAAGCTTTCTTT	CASSSAGLGTEAFF
TRBJ2-1	TRBD2	.	TRBV18	TGTGCCAGCTCACCTAGCGGGGGATACAATGAGCAGTTCTTC	CASSPSGGYNEQFF
TRBJ1-5	.	.	TRBV5-6	TGTGCCAGCAGCAAAAAGGGGTTCTCTCAGCCCCAGCATTTT	CASSKKGFSQPQHF
TRBJ2-5	.	.	TRBV6-2/TRBV6-3	TGTGCCAGCAGTTCCCCCCACCGGGGGGCCGCAGAGACCCAGTACTTC	CASSSPHRGAAETQYF
TRBJ2-3	.	.	TRBV10-3	TGTGCCATCAGCCTAGCGACCAGCACAGATACGCAGTATTTT	CAISLATSTDTQYF
TRBJ2-7	.	once	TRBV14	TGTGCCAGCAGCCAAGAACTGGTCCGCGAGCAGTACTTC	CASSQELVREQYF
TRBJ2-1	TRBD1	.	TRBV9	TGTGCCAGCAGCGACCAGACAGGGTGGTACAATGAGCAGTTCTTC	CASSDQTGWYNEQFF
TRBJ2-7	TRBD1	few	TRBV6-5	TGTGCCAGCAGAGCCGGGACAGGGGTTTACGAGCAGTACTTC	CASRAGTGVYEQYF
TRBJ2-5	TRBD1	once	TRBV2	TGTGCCAGCAGTGAAGACAGGGGTTATGAGACCCAGTACTTC	CASSEDRGYETQYF
TRBJ2-3	TRBD2	.	TRBV9	TGTGCCAGCAGCCCAAGACTAGCGTTGGAAGATACGCAGTATTTT	CASSPRLALEDTQYF
TRBJ2-1	.	.	TRBV18	TGTGCCAGCTCACCAGGGGCGGCGAGCTCCTACAATGAGCAGTTCTTC	CASSPGAASSYNEQFF
TRBJ2-7	TRBD1	once	TRBV23-1	TGCGCCAGCAGTTACCAGGGGGTACCCTACGAGCAGTACTTC	CASSYQGVPYEQYF
TRBJ1-3	.	.	TRBV9	TGTGCCAGCAGCGTAGGGGTCGACAGCCACTCTGGAAACACCATATATTTT	CASSVGVDSHSGNTIYF
TRBJ2-2	.	.	TRBV7-2	TGTGCCAGCAGCTTGTGGGGCCCGAACACCGGGGAGCTGTTTTTT	CASSLWGPNTGELFF
TRBJ2-3	.	.	TRBV30	TGTGCCTGGAGCGGGGGAAACACAGATACGCAGTATTTT	CAWSGGNTDTQYF
TRBJ1-6	.	.	TRBV19	TGTGCCAGTAGTATTGGAGGAAGCTCCTATAATTCACCCCTCCACTTT	CASSIGGSSYNSPLHF
TRBJ1-1	.	few	TRBV28	TGTGCCAGCAGTTATCGGGCTGAAGCTTTCTTT	CASSYRAEAFF
TRBJ2-2	TRBD1	.	TRBV6-5	TGTGCCAGCCGAGGACAGGGGGACACCGGGGAGCTGTTTTTT	CASRGQGDTGELFF
TRBJ2-2	.	.	TRBV7-9	TGTGCCAGCAGCTTCTTTTCTACCGGGGAGCTGTTTTTT	CASSFFSTGELFF
TRBJ2-3	.	.	TRBV19	TGTGCCAGTAGTATAATTTGGGGGCTGGGCACAGATACGCAGTATTTT	CASSIIWGLGTDTQYF
TRBJ1-1	TRBD1	few	TRBV10-3	TGTGCCATCGGGACAGGGAATGCTGAAGCTTTCTTT	CAIGTGNAEAFF
TRBJ2-2	TRBD2	once	TRBV2	TGTGCCAGCAGTGGTGGGGGGGCGAACACCGGGGAGCTGTTTTTT	CASSGGGANTGELFF
TRBJ1-1	.	.	TRBV10-3	TGTGCCATCAGGGGAGATACAGAGAACACTGAAGCTTTCTTT	CAIRGDTENTEAFF